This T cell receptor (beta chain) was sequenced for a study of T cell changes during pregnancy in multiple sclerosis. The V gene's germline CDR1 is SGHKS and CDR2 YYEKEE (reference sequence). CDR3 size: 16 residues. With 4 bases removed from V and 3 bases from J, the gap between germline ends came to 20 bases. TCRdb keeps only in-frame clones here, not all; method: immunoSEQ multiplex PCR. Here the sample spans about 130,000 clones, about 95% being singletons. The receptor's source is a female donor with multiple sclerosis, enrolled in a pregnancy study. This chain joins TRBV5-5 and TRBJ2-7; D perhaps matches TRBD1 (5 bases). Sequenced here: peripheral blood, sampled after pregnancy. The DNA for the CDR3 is TGTGCCAGCAGCACCCTACCCCCCAGGGCACACTACGAGCAGTACTTC. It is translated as CASSTLPPRAHYEQYF. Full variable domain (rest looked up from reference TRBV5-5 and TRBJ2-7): DAGVTQSPTHLIKTRGQQVTLRCSPISGHKSVSWYQQVLGQGPQFIFQYYEKEERGRGNFPDRFSARQFPNYSSELNVNALLLGDSALYLCASSTLPPRAHYEQYFGPGTRLTVT.